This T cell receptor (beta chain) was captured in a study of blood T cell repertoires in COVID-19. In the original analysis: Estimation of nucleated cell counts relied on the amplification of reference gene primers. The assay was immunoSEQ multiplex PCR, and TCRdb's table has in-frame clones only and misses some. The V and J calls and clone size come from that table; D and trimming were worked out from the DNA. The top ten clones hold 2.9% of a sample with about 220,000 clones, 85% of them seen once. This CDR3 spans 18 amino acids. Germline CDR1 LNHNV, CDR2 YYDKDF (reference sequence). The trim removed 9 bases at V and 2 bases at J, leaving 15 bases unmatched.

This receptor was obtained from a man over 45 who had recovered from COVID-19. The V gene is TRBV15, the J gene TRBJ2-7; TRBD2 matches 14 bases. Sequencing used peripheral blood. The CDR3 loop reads CATMGAAKGLAGAYEQYF. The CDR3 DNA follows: TGTGCCACGATGGGGGCCGCGAAGGGACTAGCGGGGGCCTACGAGCAGTACTTC.